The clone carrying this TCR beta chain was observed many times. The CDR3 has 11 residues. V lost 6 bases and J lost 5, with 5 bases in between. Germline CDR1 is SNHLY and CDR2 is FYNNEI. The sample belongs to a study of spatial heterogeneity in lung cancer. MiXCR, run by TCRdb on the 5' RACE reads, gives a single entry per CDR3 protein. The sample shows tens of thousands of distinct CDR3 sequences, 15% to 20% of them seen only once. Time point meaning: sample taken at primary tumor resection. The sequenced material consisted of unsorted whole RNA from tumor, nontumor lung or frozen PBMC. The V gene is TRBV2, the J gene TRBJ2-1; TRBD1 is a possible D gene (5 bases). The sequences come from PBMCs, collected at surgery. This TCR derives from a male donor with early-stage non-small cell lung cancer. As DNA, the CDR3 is TGTGCCAGCAGAGGGGACAATGAGCAGTTCTTC. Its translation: CASRGDNEQFF.